This T cell receptor (beta chain) originates from a study of CD8 T cells in ankylosing spondylitis. Study-level points and caveats: Disease-linked clones reportedly showed significant enrichment in matched ankylosing spondylitis synovial fluid. Disease-associated clones were CD8+ and fairly uncommon in peripheral blood. What seemed typical of ankylosing spondylitis blood was a TCR beta motif built from 7 or 8 highly homologous variants.

This clonotype was observed at least ten times. Its antigen is currently unknown. This CDR3 has 15 residues. Germline V lookup: CDR1 DFQATT, CDR2 SNEGSKA (reference sequence). With 4 bases clipped from V and 3 bases from J, the junction kept 8 bases outside the gene matches. Molecular-barcoded quantitative 5'-RACE produced these TCR beta libraries. TCRdb re-derived calls from the 5' RACE reads in MiXCR, one entry per CDR3 protein. Altogether under 300,000 distinct CDR3 sequences are present, roughly 10% being singletons, with the ten largest covering less than 7.5%. The clonotype originates from a male donor with ankylosing spondylitis or in good health (not recorded which). What was sequenced was blood, either unsorted or a sorted T cell fraction (not recorded which). This rearrangement joins TRBV20-1 to TRBJ2-7; 11 positions match TRBD2. This chain's CDR3 is CSAILGTSGVYEQYF. CDR3 in DNA: TGCAGTGCTATATTAGGGACTAGCGGAGTCTACGAGCAGTACTTC.